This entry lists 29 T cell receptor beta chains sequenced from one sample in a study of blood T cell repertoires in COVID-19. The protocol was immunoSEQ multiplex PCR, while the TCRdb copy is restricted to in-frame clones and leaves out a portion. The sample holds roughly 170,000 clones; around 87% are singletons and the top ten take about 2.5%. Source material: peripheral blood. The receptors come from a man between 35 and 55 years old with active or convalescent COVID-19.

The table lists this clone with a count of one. CDR3 region: CASSESGVEKLFF. The CDR3 nucleotides read TGTGCCAGCAGTGAATCAGGGGTTGAAAAACTGTTTTTT. The chain uses TRBV6-1 and TRBJ1-4; D perhaps matches TRBD1 (6 bases). The CDR3 sequence is 13 residues long. In germline, CDR1 is MNHNS, CDR2 SASEGT. V lost 2 bases and J lost 7, with 8 bases in between.

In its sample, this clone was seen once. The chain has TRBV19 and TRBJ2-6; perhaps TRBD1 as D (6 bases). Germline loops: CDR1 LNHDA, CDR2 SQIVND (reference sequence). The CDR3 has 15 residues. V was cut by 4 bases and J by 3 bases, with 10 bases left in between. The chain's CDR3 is CASSTQGYGANVLTF. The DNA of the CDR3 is TGTGCCAGTAGTACCCAGGGGTATGGGGCCAACGTCCTGACTTTC.

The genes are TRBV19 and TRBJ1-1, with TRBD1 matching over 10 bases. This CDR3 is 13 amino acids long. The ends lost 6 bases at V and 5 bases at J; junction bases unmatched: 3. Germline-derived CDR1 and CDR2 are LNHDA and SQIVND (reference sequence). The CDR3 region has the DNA TGTGCCAGTAGCCTGGACAGGGGGACTGAAGCTTTCTTT. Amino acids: CASSLDRGTEAFF.

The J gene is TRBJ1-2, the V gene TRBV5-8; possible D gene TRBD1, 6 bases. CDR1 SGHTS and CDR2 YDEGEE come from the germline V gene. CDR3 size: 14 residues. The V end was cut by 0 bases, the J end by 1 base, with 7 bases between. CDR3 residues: CASSLVQGNYGYTF. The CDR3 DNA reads TGTGCCAGCAGCTTGGTACAGGGTAACTATGGCTACACCTTC.

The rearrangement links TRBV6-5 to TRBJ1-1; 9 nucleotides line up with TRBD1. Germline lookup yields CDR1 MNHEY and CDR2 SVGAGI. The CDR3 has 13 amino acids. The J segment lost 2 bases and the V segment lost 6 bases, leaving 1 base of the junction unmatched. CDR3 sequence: CASRQGANTEAFF. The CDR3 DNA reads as TGTGCCAGCAGACAGGGGGCCAACACTGAAGCTTTCTTT.

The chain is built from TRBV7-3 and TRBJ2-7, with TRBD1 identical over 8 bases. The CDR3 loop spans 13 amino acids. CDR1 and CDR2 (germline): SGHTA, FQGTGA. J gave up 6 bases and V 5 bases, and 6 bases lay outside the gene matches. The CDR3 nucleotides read TGTGCCAGCAGCCCGGGACAGGTGGGCGAGCAGTACTTC. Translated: CASSPGQVGEQYF.

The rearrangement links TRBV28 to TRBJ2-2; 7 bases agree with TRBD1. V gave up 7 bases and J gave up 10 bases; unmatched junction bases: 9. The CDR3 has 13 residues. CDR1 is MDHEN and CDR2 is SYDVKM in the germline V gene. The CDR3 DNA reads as TGTGCCAGCACCCCGACAGGGTGGTCGGAGCTGTTTTTT. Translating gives CASTPTGWSELFF.

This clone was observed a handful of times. Here the CDR3 DNA reads TGTGCCACCAGCAGAGATCGTGGAGCCGCTGGAAACACCATATATTTT. Protein: CATSRDRGAAGNTIYF. The chain is built from TRBV15 and TRBJ1-3; D is unresolved. Germline lookup yields CDR1 LNHNV and CDR2 YYDKDF (reference sequence). V lost 0 bases, J lost 2 bases, and 11 bases lay in between. CDR3 length: 16 residues.

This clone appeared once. CDR3 loop: CASSFGQGYEQYF. CDR3 nucleotide sequence: TGTGCCAGCAGTTTCGGACAGGGATACGAGCAGTACTTC. The chain uses TRBV28 and TRBJ2-7; the match to TRBD1 covers 8 bases. The CDR3 spans 13 residues. The J segment lost 4 bases and the V segment lost 3 bases, leaving 2 bases of the junction unmatched. CDR1 is MDHEN and CDR2 is SYDVKM in the germline V gene.

The CDR3 reads CASSQEGLGVGETQYF. The CDR3 DNA sequence: TGTGCCAGCAGCCAAGAAGGACTAGGAGTTGGAGAGACCCAGTACTTC. The chain recombines TRBV3-1 (or the pseudogene TRBV3-2) with TRBJ2-5; 7 positions match TRBD2. J was trimmed by 4 bases and V by 0 bases; bases with no gene match: 8. CDR3 length: 16 residues. Germline V gene sequence: CDR1 LGHDT, CDR2 YNNKEL (reference sequence).

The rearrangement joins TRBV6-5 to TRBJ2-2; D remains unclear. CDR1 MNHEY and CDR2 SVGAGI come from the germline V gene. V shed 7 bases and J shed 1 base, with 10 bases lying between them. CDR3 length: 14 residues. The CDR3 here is CASTNSMNTGELFF. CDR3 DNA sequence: TGTGCCAGCACTAACAGTATGAACACCGGGGAGCTGTTTTTT.

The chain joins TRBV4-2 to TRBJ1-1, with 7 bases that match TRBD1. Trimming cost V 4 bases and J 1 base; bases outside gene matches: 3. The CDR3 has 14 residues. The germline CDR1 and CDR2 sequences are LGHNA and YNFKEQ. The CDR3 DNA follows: TGTGCCAGCAGCCTGGGACAGACGAACACTGAAGCTTTCTTT. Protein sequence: CASSLGQTNTEAFF.

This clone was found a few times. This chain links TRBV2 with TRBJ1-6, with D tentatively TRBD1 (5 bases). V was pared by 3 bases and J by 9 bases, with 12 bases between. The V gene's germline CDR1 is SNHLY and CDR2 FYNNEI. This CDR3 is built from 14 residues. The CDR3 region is CASSDDTGSSPLHF. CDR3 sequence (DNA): TGTGCCAGCAGTGATGATACAGGTAGTTCACCCCTCCACTTT.

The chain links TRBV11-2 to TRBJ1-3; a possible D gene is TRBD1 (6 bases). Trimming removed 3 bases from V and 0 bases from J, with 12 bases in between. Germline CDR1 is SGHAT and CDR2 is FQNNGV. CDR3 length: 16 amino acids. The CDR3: CASSFRDTSSGNTIYF. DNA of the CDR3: TGTGCCAGCAGCTTCCGGGACACTAGCTCTGGAAACACCATATATTTT. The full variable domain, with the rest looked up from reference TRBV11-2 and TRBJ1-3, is EAGVAQSPRYKIIEKRQSVAFWCNPISGHATLYWYQQILGQGPKLLIQFQNNGVVDDSQLPKDRFSAERLKGVDSTLKIQPAKLEDSAVYLCASSFRDTSSGNTIYFGEGSWLTVV.

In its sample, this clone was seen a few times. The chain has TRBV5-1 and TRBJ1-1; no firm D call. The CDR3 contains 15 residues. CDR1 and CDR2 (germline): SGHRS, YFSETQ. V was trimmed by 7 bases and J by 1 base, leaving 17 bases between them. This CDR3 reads CASFPVPEGNTEAFF. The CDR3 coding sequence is TGCGCCAGCTTCCCCGTTCCGGAGGGGAACACTGAAGCTTTCTTT.

This CDR3 reads CASSDRGPDYEQYF. CDR3 coding DNA: TGCGCCAGCAGTGACAGGGGGCCCGACTACGAGCAGTACTTC. The J gene is TRBJ2-7, the V gene TRBV10-2; 8 bases align to TRBD1. V lost 3 bases, J lost 3 bases, and 4 bases stayed unmatched. In germline, CDR1 is WSHSY, CDR2 SAAADI. The length of the CDR3 is 14 residues.

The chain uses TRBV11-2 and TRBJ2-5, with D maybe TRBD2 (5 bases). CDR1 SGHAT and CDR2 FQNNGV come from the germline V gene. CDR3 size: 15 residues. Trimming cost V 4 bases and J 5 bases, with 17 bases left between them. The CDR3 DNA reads TGTGCCAGCAGCTCTTACTTGTTGGGAGAGGAGACCCAGTACTTC. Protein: CASSSYLLGEETQYF.

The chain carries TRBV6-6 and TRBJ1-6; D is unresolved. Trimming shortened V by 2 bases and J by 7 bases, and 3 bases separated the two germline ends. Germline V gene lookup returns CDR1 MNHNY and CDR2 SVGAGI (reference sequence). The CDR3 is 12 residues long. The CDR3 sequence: CASSYRNSPLHF. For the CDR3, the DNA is TGTGCCAGCAGTTACCGGAATTCACCCCTCCACTTT.

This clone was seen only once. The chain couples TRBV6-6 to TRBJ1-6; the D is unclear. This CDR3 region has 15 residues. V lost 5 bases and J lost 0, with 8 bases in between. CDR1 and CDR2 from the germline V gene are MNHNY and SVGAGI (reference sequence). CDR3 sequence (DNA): TGTGCCAGCAGTCCAAAGAGCTCCTATAATTCACCCCTCCACTTT. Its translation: CASSPKSSYNSPLHF.

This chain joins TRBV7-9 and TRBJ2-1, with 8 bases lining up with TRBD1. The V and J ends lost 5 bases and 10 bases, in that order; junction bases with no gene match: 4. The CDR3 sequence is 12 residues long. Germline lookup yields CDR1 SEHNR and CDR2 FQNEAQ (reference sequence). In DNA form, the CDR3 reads TGTGCCAGCAGCCCTAGGGACAGGGAGCAGTTCTTC. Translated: CASSPRDREQFF.

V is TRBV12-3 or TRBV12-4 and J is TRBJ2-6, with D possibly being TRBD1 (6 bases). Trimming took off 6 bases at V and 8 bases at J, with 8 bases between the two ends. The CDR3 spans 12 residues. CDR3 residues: CASRGQPNVLTF. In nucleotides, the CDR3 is TGTGCCAGCAGAGGACAGCCCAACGTCCTGACTTTC.

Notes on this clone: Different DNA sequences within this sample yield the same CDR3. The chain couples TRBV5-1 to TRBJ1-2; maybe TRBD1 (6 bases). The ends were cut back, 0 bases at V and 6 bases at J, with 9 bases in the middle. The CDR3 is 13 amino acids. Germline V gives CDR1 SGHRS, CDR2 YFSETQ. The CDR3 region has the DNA TGCGCCAGCAGCTTGGCGGCAGGGGATGGCTACACCTTC. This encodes CASSLAAGDGYTF.

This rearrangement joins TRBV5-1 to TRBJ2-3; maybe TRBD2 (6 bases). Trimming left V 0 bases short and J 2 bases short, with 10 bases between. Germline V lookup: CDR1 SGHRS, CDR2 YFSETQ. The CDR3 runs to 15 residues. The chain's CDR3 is CASSLEGGFTDTQYF. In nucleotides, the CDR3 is TGCGCCAGCAGCTTGGAAGGAGGGTTCACAGATACGCAGTATTTT.

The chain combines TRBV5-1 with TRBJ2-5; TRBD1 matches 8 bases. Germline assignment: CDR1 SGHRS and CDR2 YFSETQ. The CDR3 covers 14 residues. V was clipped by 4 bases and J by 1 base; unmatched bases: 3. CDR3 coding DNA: TGCGCCAGCAGCCTAGGGACAGGCCAAGAGACCCAGTACTTC. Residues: CASSLGTGQETQYF.

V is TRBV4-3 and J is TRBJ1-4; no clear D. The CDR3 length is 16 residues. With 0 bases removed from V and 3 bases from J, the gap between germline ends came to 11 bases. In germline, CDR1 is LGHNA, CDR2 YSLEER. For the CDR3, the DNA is TGCGCCAGCAGCCAAGATACGGGTTCGGCTAATGAAAAACTGTTTTTT. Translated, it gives CASSQDTGSANEKLFF.

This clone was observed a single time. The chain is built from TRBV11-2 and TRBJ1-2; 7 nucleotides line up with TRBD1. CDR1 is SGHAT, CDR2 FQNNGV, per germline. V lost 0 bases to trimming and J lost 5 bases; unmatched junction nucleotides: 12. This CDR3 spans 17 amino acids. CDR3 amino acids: CASSLDLGQRSLYGYTF. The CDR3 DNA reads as TGTGCCAGCAGCTTAGATTTGGGACAGCGGTCGCTTTATGGCTACACCTTC. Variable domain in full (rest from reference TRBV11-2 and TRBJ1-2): EAGVAQSPRYKIIEKRQSVAFWCNPISGHATLYWYQQILGQGPKLLIQFQNNGVVDDSQLPKDRFSAERLKGVDSTLKIQPAKLEDSAVYLCASSLDLGQRSLYGYTFGSGTRLTVV.

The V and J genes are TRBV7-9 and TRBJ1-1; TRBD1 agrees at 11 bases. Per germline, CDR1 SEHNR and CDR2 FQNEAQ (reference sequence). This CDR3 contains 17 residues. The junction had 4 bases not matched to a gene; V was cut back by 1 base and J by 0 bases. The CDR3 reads CASSLGTGGIMNTEAFF. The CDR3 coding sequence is TGTGCCAGCAGCTTAGGGACAGGGGGCATTATGAACACTGAAGCTTTCTTT.

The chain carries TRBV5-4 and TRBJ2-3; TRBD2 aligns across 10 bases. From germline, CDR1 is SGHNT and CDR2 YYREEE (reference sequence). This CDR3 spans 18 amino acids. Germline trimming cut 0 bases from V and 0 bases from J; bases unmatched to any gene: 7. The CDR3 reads CASSLVLAGRTSTDTQYF. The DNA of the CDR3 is TGTGCCAGCAGCTTGGTACTAGCGGGGCGTACTAGCACAGATACGCAGTATTTT.

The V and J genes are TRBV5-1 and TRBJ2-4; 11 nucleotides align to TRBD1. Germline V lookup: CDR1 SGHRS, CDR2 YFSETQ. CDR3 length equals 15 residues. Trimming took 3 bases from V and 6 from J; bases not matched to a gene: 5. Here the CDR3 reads CASSSDRGPVNIQYF. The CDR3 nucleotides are TGCGCCAGCAGCTCGGACAGGGGGCCAGTAAACATTCAGTACTTC.